The 12 T cell receptor beta chains reported below all come from one sample, sequenced in a study of blood T cell repertoires in COVID-19. Produced via immunoSEQ multiplex PCR; TCRdb's table is partial and in-frame only. The table lists nearly 200,000 clones, roughly 90% of them singletons, with about 8.8% in the top ten. The sample was PBMCs or T cells enriched from blood (not recorded which). All receptors derive from a woman aged 18 to 35 who had recovered from COVID-19.

This chain uses TRBV11-2 with TRBJ2-5; 10 nucleotides match TRBD1. There are 17 residues in the CDR3. J was trimmed by 8 bases and V by 3 bases; bases with no gene match: 15. The V gene's germline CDR1 is SGHAT and CDR2 FQNNGV. The CDR3 sequence: CASSLGRWTGGVKTQYF. CDR3 in DNA: TGTGCCAGCAGCTTGGGACGGTGGACAGGGGGAGTGAAAACCCAGTACTTC.

This sequence joins TRBV3-1 (or the pseudogene TRBV3-2) and TRBJ1-1; D call uncertain. Trimming removed 1 base from V and 5 bases from J, with 8 bases in between. This CDR3 spans 13 amino acids. Germline lookup yields CDR1 LGHDT and CDR2 YNNKEL (reference sequence). The CDR3 DNA is TGTGCCAGCAGCCAAGGGAGCCGGACTGAAGCTTTCTTT. The encoded protein is CASSQGSRTEAFF.

The chain has TRBV30 and TRBJ1-6; TRBD1 is a possible D gene (5 bases). Germline V CDR1 and CDR2: GTSNPN, SVGIG (reference sequence). CDR3 length: 12 residues. V lost 3 bases and J 11 bases, leaving 11 bases between the germline ends. The CDR3 sequence: CAWSDTGTPLHF. The CDR3 DNA follows: TGTGCCTGGAGCGACACAGGAACACCCCTCCACTTT.

This chain links TRBV12-3 or TRBV12-4 with TRBJ2-7, with D perhaps TRBD2 (5 bases). V lost 3 bases, J lost 6 bases, and 12 bases lay in between. This CDR3 is 13 amino acids long. The CDR3 loop is CASSLGKRSEQYF. The CDR3 nucleotides are TGTGCCAGCAGTTTGGGCAAGCGGAGCGAGCAGTACTTC.

The rearrangement uses TRBV2 and TRBJ2-1; 10 bases agree with TRBD1. CDR1 and CDR2 (germline): SNHLY, FYNNEI. The CDR3 has 13 residues. V lost 7 bases, J lost 8 bases, and 5 bases stayed unmatched. The CDR3 DNA sequence: TGTGCCAGCACTATGGACAGGGGGGATGAGCAGTTCTTC. This sequence encodes CASTMDRGDEQFF.

This clone turned up a few times. The J gene is TRBJ2-3, the V gene TRBV11-2, with TRBD1 matching over 10 bases. The length of the CDR3 is 14 residues. Trimming at V came to 5 bases and at J to 3 bases, leaving 2 bases not matched to a gene. Germline CDR1 reads SGHAT; CDR2 reads FQNNGV. CDR3 bases: TGTGCCAGCAGCATGGGACAGGGGACAGATACGCAGTATTTT. Its translation is CASSMGQGTDTQYF.

V gene TRBV4-1 combines with J gene TRBJ2-2, with 7 bases matching TRBD2. The CDR3 covers 19 residues. CDR1 is MGHRA, CDR2 YSYEKL, per germline. Losses at the gene ends were 0 bases for V and 4 bases for J; bases not matched to a gene: 14. CDR3 in DNA: TGCGCCAGCAGCCAAGATAATCCCGAGACTAGCCGTGGCACCGGGGAGCTGTTTTTT. The encoded protein is CASSQDNPETSRGTGELFF.

This clone was counted a single time. CDR3 protein: CASSFRQGPFQETQYF. CDR3 nucleotides: TGTGCCAGCAGCTTCCGACAGGGCCCGTTCCAAGAGACCCAGTACTTC. The chain recombines TRBV7-9 with TRBJ2-5, with 7 bases matching TRBD1. V shed 3 bases and J 1 base; nucleotides not matched to a gene: 8. This CDR3 region has 16 residues. CDR1 SEHNR and CDR2 FQNEAQ come from the germline V gene (reference sequence).

The V gene is TRBV9, the J gene TRBJ2-5, with 7 bases that match TRBD1. The CDR3 length is 15 residues. CDR1 and CDR2 from the germline V gene are SGDLS and YYNGEE. Trimming at V came to 3 bases and at J to 4 bases, leaving 9 bases not matched to a gene. The CDR3 protein is CASSADRVLGETQYF. The CDR3 DNA reads as TGTGCCAGCAGCGCCGACAGGGTTTTAGGAGAGACCCAGTACTTC. Together with reference TRBV9 and TRBJ2-5, the CDR3 gives the full variable domain: DSGVTQTPKHLITATGQRVTLRCSPRSGDLSVYWYQQSLDQGLQFLIQYYNGEERAKGNILERFSAQQFPDLHSELNLSSLELGDSALYFCASSADRVLGETQYFGPGTRLLVL.

The chain is built from TRBV2 and TRBJ2-1, with a possible D match to TRBD2 (6 bases). This CDR3 is built from 11 residues. Germline CDR1 reads SNHLY; CDR2 reads FYNNEI. Trimming pared 6 bases from V and 10 bases from J, leaving 10 bases between. The CDR3 bases are TGTGCCAGCAGCGCTAGCGAGGAGCAGTTCTTC. Its translation: CASSASEEQFF.

The chain recombines TRBV5-4 with TRBJ2-7; tentatively, D is TRBD2 (6 bases). V lost 4 bases to trimming and J lost 2 bases, with 13 bases between them. This CDR3 comprises 14 residues. Germline CDR1 reads SGHNT; CDR2 reads YYREEE (reference sequence). Here the CDR3 reads CASSNGTPPYEQYF. The CDR3 DNA reads TGTGCCAGCAGCAACGGGACTCCCCCCTACGAGCAGTACTTC.

V is TRBV27 and J is TRBJ2-5; 7 bases align to TRBD2. V lost 2 bases, J lost 5 bases, and 5 bases stayed unmatched. The length of the CDR3 is 14 residues. Germline-derived CDR1 and CDR2 are MNHEY and SMNVEV (reference sequence). The CDR3 sequence: CASSLLGGWETQYF. CDR3 nucleotides: TGTGCCAGCAGTTTACTGGGAGGGTGGGAGACCCAGTACTTC.